This T cell receptor (beta chain) was retrieved from a study of technical replicates of blood from a handful of donors. Method: immunoSEQ multiplex PCR; TCRdb's copy keeps in-frame clones and lacks some. The sample gives 50,000 to 70,000 clones, 90% to 95% of which show up once; around 4% is in the top ten. This clone rates as medium-sized. Sequencing was carried out using PBMCs. This sequence originates from a human donor in good health. Some clones in this sample may be carry-over from other donors' samples.

Here the CDR3 DNA reads TGCAGCGCCGGAGGCCTGGGGGCTTTCTTT. It is translated as CSAGGLGAFF. The chain couples TRBV29-1 to TRBJ1-1; no clear D. This CDR3 has 10 residues. The V gene's germline CDR1 is SQVTM and CDR2 ANQGSEA. Trimming cost V 7 bases and J 11 bases, with 14 bases left between them.